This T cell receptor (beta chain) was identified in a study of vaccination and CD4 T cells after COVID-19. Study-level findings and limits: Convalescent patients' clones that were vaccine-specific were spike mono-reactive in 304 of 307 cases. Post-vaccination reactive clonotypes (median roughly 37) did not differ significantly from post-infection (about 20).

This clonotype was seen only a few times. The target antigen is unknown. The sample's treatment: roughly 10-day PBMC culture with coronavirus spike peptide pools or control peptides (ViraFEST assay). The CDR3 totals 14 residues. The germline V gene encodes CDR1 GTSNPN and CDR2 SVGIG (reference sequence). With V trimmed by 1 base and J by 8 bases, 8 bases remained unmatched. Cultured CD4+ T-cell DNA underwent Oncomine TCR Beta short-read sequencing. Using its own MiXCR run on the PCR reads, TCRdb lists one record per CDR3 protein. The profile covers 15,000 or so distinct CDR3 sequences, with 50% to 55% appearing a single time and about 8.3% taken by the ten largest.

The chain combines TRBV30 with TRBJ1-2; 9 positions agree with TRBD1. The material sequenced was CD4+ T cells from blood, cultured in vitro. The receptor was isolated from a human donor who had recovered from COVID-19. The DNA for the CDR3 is TGTGCCTGGAGTGGCGGGACAGGGACTAAAGGCTACACCTTC. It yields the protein CAWSGGTGTKGYTF.